This T cell receptor (beta chain) was profiled in a study of OX40 agonist ivuxolimab in advanced cancers. As for the study in general: Partial responses were achieved by three patients, one with hepatocellular carcinoma and two with cutaneous melanoma.

The CDR3 consists of 15 residues. The V gene's germline CDR1 is SGHAT and CDR2 FQNNGV. Produced via immunoSEQ multiplex PCR; TCRdb's table is partial and in-frame only. The sample shows around 58,000 clones, around nine tenths of them seen only once. Study outcomes and limitations: The average count of expanded clones was higher among CD8+ T cells than among CD4+.

As to this clone: Its antigen is still unknown.

This chain connects TRBV11-2 to TRBJ2-5; tentative D call: TRBD2 (6 bases). Judging by the DNA end, TRBJ2-7 fits better; the J call may be wrong. The receptor was derived from an adult with an advanced solid tumor such as melanoma, head and neck, liver or kidney cancer. The sample was CD4+ or CD8+ T cells sorted from blood, taken in a trial of the OX40 agonist ivuxolimab. CDR3 amino acids: CASSLVAGIFGEQYF. The CDR3 coding sequence is TGTGCCAGCAGCCTCGTGGCGGGGATCTTTGGCGAGCAGTACTTC.